The next 10 T cell receptor beta chains were all read from a single sample in a study of blood T cells in healthy people across ages. Then a second PCR, running roughly 6 to 11 cycles, was carried out with a sample-barcoded 5' primer and a J-beta primer mix. TCRdb recomputed calls from the 5' RACE reads with MiXCR, one row per CDR3 protein. The sample contains 600,000 to 850,000 distinct CDR3 sequences, 20% to 30% of which appear only once. The sample was also reused in another study, on T cells of mothers and their children.

The material sequenced was blood. The receptors shown here come from a boy aged 10-17 years in good health.

The J gene is TRBJ2-1, the V gene TRBV7-6, with D possibly matching TRBD2 (7 bases). V was cut by 5 bases and J by 6 bases, with 17 bases left in between. The CDR3 length is 15 residues. Germline CDR1 reads SGHVS; CDR2 reads FNYEAQ. The DNA for the CDR3 is TGTGCCAGCAGCCTAAGGGGGGGAGGGCGCAATGAGCAGTTCTTC. It codes for CASSLRGGGRNEQFF.

CDR3 protein: CATSDSREQFF. The CDR3 DNA is TGTGCCACCAGTGATTCCCGCGAGCAGTTCTTC. The chain joins TRBV24-1 to TRBJ2-1; D gene unclear. V was clipped by 2 bases and J by 10 bases, with 5 bases between them. Germline V gene lookup returns CDR1 KGHDR and CDR2 SFDVKD. The CDR3 consists of 11 residues.

The gene calls are TRBV11-2 and TRBJ2-1, with D perhaps assigned TRBD1 or TRBD2 (5 bases each). Trimming shortened V by 5 bases and J by 11 bases, and 19 bases separated the two germline ends. The CDR3 consists of 14 residues. Germline CDR1 reads SGHAT; CDR2 reads FQNNGV. CDR3 DNA: TGTGCCAGCAGCCCAACATACGGGGCCCAGAAGCAGTTCTTC. Amino acid sequence: CASSPTYGAQKQFF.

This clonotype has more than one count but fewer than ten. The chain uses TRBV27 and TRBJ2-3; 10 bases agree with TRBD1. The CDR3 has 17 amino acids. The germline CDR1 and CDR2 sequences are MNHEY and SMNVEV (reference sequence). V dropped 7 bases and J dropped 4; count of bases not matched to a gene: 14. The CDR3 DNA is TGTGCCAGCAATGACCGAGACAGGGGGCGATACTCAGATACGCAGTATTTT. It specifies CASNDRDRGRYSDTQYF.

Ten or more counts support this clonotype. One junction end does not reproduce the germline sequence, and a read error may be involved. The chain combines TRBV5-1 with TRBJ2-6, with D unclear. Germline V gene sequence: CDR1 SGHRS, CDR2 YFSETQ. The CDR3 covers 14 residues. CDR3 nucleotides: TGTGCCAGCAGCTTCAGCTCTGGGGCCAACGTCCTGACTTTC. It yields the protein CASSFSSGANVLTF. Filled out from reference TRBV5-1 and TRBJ2-6, the complete variable domain reads KAGVTQTPRYLIKTRGQQVTLSCSPISGHRSVSWYQQTPGQGLQFLFEYFSETQRNKGNFPGRFSGRQFSNSRSEMNVSTLELGDSALYLCASSFSSGANVLTFGAGSRLTVL.

There are a few counts of this clonotype. V is TRBV6-2 or TRBV6-3 and J is TRBJ1-1; D gene unclear. CDR3 size: 13 residues. V gave up 5 bases and J gave up 8 bases, with 15 bases separating them. Germline loops: CDR1 MNHEY, CDR2 SVGEGT. CDR3 residues: CASSHTTPAEAFF. The CDR3 DNA is TGTGCCAGCAGTCATACAACCCCGGCGGAAGCTTTCTTT.

CDR3 sequence (DNA): TGTGCCAGCAGCAATGATGTTGAAACAGGCCATGAGGGCGAGCAGTACTTC. This sequence encodes CASSNDVETGHEGEQYF. The chain has TRBV21-1 and TRBJ2-7; the table's D call, TRBD1, has no DNA check behind it. TRBV21-1 has pseudogene status. There are 17 residues in the CDR3.

This clonotype was observed a few times. This chain uses TRBV4-2 with TRBJ2-5; perhaps D is TRBD1 or TRBD2 (5 bases each). The CDR3 spans 15 residues. Looked up from germline, CDR1 is LGHNA and CDR2 is YNFKEQ. V dropped 4 bases and J dropped 11 bases, with 23 bases sitting between them. The CDR3 protein is CASSLPGPPEGEQYF. The CDR3, as DNA: TGTGCCAGCAGCCTTCCAGGACCCCCGGAAGGGGAGCAGTACTTC.

This clonotype was picked up a small number of times. The J gene is TRBJ2-5, the V gene TRBV5-1; 9 nucleotides agree with TRBD2. Trimming removed 1 base from V and 4 bases from J; junction bases left unmatched: 8. CDR1 and CDR2 from the germline V gene are SGHRS and YFSETQ. The CDR3 totals 16 residues. As DNA, the CDR3 is TGCGCCAGCAGCTTGTTGGCTAGCGGGAAAGGAGAGACCCAGTACTTC. Encoded protein: CASSLLASGKGETQYF. Combining the CDR3 with reference TRBV5-1 and TRBJ2-5 gives the whole variable domain KAGVTQTPRYLIKTRGQQVTLSCSPISGHRSVSWYQQTPGQGLQFLFEYFSETQRNKGNFPGRFSGRQFSNSRSEMNVSTLELGDSALYLCASSLLASGKGETQYFGPGTRLLVL.

The rearrangement joins TRBV7-2 to TRBJ2-7; 8 nucleotides line up with TRBD2. Trimming at V came to 4 bases and at J to 5 bases, leaving 4 bases not matched to a gene. Germline loops: CDR1 SGHTA, CDR2 FQGNSA. The CDR3 runs 13 residues. CDR3 in amino acids: CASSSGRVNEQYF. In DNA, the CDR3 is TGTGCCAGCAGCTCCGGGAGGGTGAACGAGCAGTACTTC.